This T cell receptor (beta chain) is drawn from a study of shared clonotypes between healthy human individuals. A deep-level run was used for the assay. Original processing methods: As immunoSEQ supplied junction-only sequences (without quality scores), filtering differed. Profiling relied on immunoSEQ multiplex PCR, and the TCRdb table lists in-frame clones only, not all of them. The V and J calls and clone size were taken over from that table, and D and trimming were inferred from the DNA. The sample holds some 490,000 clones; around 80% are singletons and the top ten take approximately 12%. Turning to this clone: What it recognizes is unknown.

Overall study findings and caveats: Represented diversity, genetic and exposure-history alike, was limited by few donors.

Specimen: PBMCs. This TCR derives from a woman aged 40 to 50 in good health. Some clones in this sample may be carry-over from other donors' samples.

CDR3 residues: CASSLVVGETQYF. The DNA for the CDR3 is TGCGCCAGCAGCTTGGTCGTGGGGGAGACCCAGTACTTC. The rearrangement joins TRBV5-1 to TRBJ2-5; D is unresolved. Germline-derived CDR1 and CDR2 are SGHRS and YFSETQ. The CDR3 has 13 amino acids. The V gene lost 0 bases and the J gene lost 5 bases, with 8 bases spanning the gap.